This TCR beta chain was identified during a study of blood T cell repertoires in COVID-19. Whole-study context: PBMCs, B-cell-depleted T cells, or T cells provided the cDNA or gDNA that made up the material.

V was shortened by 3 bases and J by 6 bases, with 11 bases between the two germline ends. CDR1 and CDR2 from the germline V gene are SEHNR and FQNEAQ (reference sequence). The CDR3 sequence is 14 residues long. As handled by the study authors: By means of reference gene primer amplification, nucleated cell counts were estimated. Data came from immunoSEQ multiplex PCR; TCRdb stores just in-frame clones and leaves some out. V and J calls and clone size are those listed in that table; D and trimming were worked out from the DNA. The sample carries roughly 230,000 clones, 80% to 90% recorded once. Sequencing used PBMCs or T cells enriched from blood (not recorded which). This chain links TRBV7-9 with TRBJ1-4, with a tentative D call TRBD1 (6 bases). This TCR derives from a woman in her fifties or sixties who had been exposed to COVID-19. CDR3 bases: TGTGCCAGCAGCTTGAGGGGGATCGATGAAAAACTGTTTTTT. As protein: CASSLRGIDEKLFF.